A single sample gave rise to the 30 T cell receptor beta chains below, sequenced in a study of shared clonotypes between healthy human individuals. Sequenced by immunoSEQ multiplex PCR; TCRdb stores in-frame clones only, minus some. The table has around 1,000,000 clones, approximately 77% seen once. What was sequenced was memory CD4+ T cells from PBMCs. Specified subset: CD45RA-negative fraction. The origin of the receptors is a man between 18 and 35 years old in good health. Some clones in this sample may be carry-over from other donors' samples.

The chain employs TRBV19 and TRBJ1-2, with D perhaps matching TRBD1 (5 bases). V was trimmed by 7 bases and J by 3 bases, leaving 9 bases between them. The CDR3 contains 12 residues. CDR1 and CDR2 from the germline V gene are LNHDA and SQIVND (reference sequence). The CDR3 region is CASIGGHYGYTF. The CDR3 DNA reads TGTGCCAGTATCGGGGGTCACTATGGCTACACCTTC. The whole variable domain, filled in from reference TRBV19 and TRBJ1-2, reads DGGITQSPKYLFRKEGQNVTLSCEQNLNHDAMYWYRQDPGQGLRLIYYSQIVNDFQKGDIAEGYSVSREKKESFPLTVTSAQKNPTAFYLCASIGGHYGYTFGSGTRLTVV.

The chain is built from TRBV19 and TRBJ1-5; the D is unclear. This CDR3 spans 15 amino acids. Trimming left V 7 bases short and J 3 bases short, with 16 bases between. Germline CDR1 reads LNHDA; CDR2 reads SQIVND (reference sequence). The CDR3, as DNA: TGTGCCAGTACCAACTTGGCAGGTTCCAATCAGCCCCAGCATTTT. Its translation: CASTNLAGSNQPQHF.

This clone appeared a few times. The CDR3: CASMGQSNQPQHF. In DNA form, the CDR3 reads TGTGCCAGCATGGGCCAGAGCAATCAGCCCCAGCATTTT. The V and J genes are TRBV2 and TRBJ1-5; D uncertain. The V gene's germline CDR1 is SNHLY and CDR2 FYNNEI. The CDR3 has 13 residues. Trimming shortened V by 7 bases and J by 1 base, and 8 bases separated the two germline ends. Looking up the rest from reference TRBV2 and TRBJ1-5 gives the full variable domain: EPEVTQTPSHQVTQMGQEVILRCVPISNHLYFYWYRQILGQKVEFLVSFYNNEISEKSEIFDDQFSVERPDGSNFTLKIRSTKLEDSAMYFCASMGQSNQPQHFGDGTRLSIL.

The chain combines TRBV15 with TRBJ2-1; 9 nucleotides align to TRBD2. The CDR3 length is 18 residues. The germline CDR1 and CDR2 sequences are LNHNV and YYDKDF (reference sequence). The V and J ends lost 1 base and 9 bases, in that order; junction bases with no gene match: 16. The CDR3 DNA is TGTGCCACCAGCAGAGCCCCATCTCGCGGGAGGGCCAAGGGTGAGCAGTTCTTC. Its protein product is CATSRAPSRGRAKGEQFF.

The V and J genes are TRBV21-1 and TRBJ2-1; TRBD2, the D gene given by the table, was not confirmed from the DNA. TRBV21-1 corresponds to a pseudogene. The CDR3 loop spans 15 amino acids. The CDR3 sequence is CASSLGPSGTNEQFF. The CDR3 bases are TGTGCCAGCAGTTTGGGACCTAGCGGAACAAATGAGCAGTTCTTC.

The V gene is TRBV5-4, the J gene TRBJ2-1, with TRBD2 identical over 14 bases. Per germline, CDR1 SGHNT and CDR2 YYREEE (reference sequence). The CDR3 is made up of 15 amino acids. J gave up 12 bases and V 2 bases, and 7 bases lay outside the gene matches. For the CDR3, the DNA is TGTGCCAGCAGCTTATCGACTAGCGGGAGGGCGACGCAGTTCTTC. Translation: CASSLSTSGRATQFF.

This clone appeared a single time. The rearrangement links TRBV11-2 to TRBJ2-1; TRBD2 matches at 12 bases. The CDR3 contains 16 residues. With 6 bases clipped from V and 4 bases from J, the junction kept 7 bases outside the gene matches. The germline V gene has CDR1 SGHAT and CDR2 FQNNGV. The CDR3 nucleotides read TGTGCCAGCAGTTATTCCGGGACTAGCGGGTACAATGAGCAGTTCTTC. This sequence encodes CASSYSGTSGYNEQFF.

This clone was seen repeatedly, ten times or more. This sample includes further DNA sequences coding for the same CDR3. This sequence joins TRBV20-1 and TRBJ2-5, with a possible D match to TRBD1 (5 bases). Between the trimmed V and J ends, which lost 6 bases and 3 bases, there was a span of 8 bases. This CDR3 comprises 11 residues. Germline loops: CDR1 DFQATT, CDR2 SNEGSKA (reference sequence). The CDR3 DNA reads TGCAGTGCAGACAGAGAAGAGACCCAGTACTTC. Protein: CSADREETQYF.

This clone was recorded once. V gene TRBV6-6 combines with J gene TRBJ1-1; D not certain. This CDR3 has 10 residues. Germline V gene sequence: CDR1 MNHNY, CDR2 SVGAGI (reference sequence). V was trimmed by 8 bases and J by 5 bases, leaving 6 bases between them. Here the CDR3 DNA reads TGTGCCAGCGCAGAAACTGAAGCTTTCTTT. Translating it yields CASAETEAFF.

This chain links TRBV4-3 with TRBJ2-5; D gene ambiguous. The J call is uncertain, as TRBJ2-7 better fits the DNA end. The germline V gene has CDR1 LGHNA and CDR2 YSLEER. The CDR3 extends over 13 amino acids. The CDR3 sequence: CASSQEVGPEQYF. The DNA for the CDR3 is TGCGCCAGCAGCCAAGAGGTAGGGCCCGAGCAGTACTTC.

The sample holds one count of this clone. The rearrangement uses TRBV9 and TRBJ2-5; D possibly corresponds to TRBD1 (6 bases). Germline values: CDR1 SGDLS, CDR2 YYNGEE. V gave up 0 bases and J gave up 5 bases, with 17 bases separating them. The CDR3 has 16 amino acids. The CDR3 sequence is CASSVESGVLGETQYF. The CDR3 region has the DNA TGTGCCAGCAGCGTAGAATCAGGGGTACTAGGGGAGACCCAGTACTTC. Based on the CDR3 plus reference TRBV9 and TRBJ2-5, the full variable domain is DSGVTQTPKHLITATGQRVTLRCSPRSGDLSVYWYQQSLDQGLQFLIQYYNGEERAKGNILERFSAQQFPDLHSELNLSSLELGDSALYFCASSVESGVLGETQYFGPGTRLLVL.

This sequence joins TRBV28 and TRBJ1-2; a possible D gene is TRBD1 (6 bases). The length of the CDR3 is 15 residues. Trimming took 5 bases from V and 4 from J, leaving 17 bases between them. Germline V gives CDR1 MDHEN, CDR2 SYDVKM. CDR3 bases: TGTGCCAGCAGTATAACAGGGATGAAGTCCTATGGCTACACCTTC. Translation: CASSITGMKSYGYTF.

This clone was seen many times. The V and J genes are TRBV5-5 and TRBJ2-6; no definite D call. Germline CDR1 and CDR2: SGHKS and YYEKEE (reference sequence). The CDR3 has 17 residues. The ends were cut back, 0 bases at V and 0 bases at J, with 10 bases in the middle. For the CDR3, the DNA is TGTGCCAGCAGCTTGGGCAGGCTACGCTCTGGGGCCAACGTCCTGACTTTC. It yields the protein CASSLGRLRSGANVLTF.

The chain links TRBV4-3 to TRBJ2-7, with a weak D call TRBD2 (5 bases). The CDR3 covers 13 residues. Germline V lookup: CDR1 LGHNA, CDR2 YSLEER. The V end lost 5 bases, the J end lost 5 bases, and 13 bases lay between the germline ends. The CDR3 here is CASSIRPGDEQYF. The CDR3 DNA reads as TGCGCCAGCAGCATACGCCCCGGGGACGAGCAGTACTTC.

The V and J genes are TRBV19 and TRBJ1-1; a weak D match, TRBD1 (6 bases). V was cut by 5 bases and J by 0 bases, with 10 bases left in between. This CDR3 region has 14 residues. CDR1 is LNHDA and CDR2 is SQIVND in the germline V gene (reference sequence). The CDR3 DNA reads as TGTGCCAGTAGTGAAACAGGGATGAACACTGAAGCTTTCTTT. As protein: CASSETGMNTEAFF.

Worth noting for this clone: The sample contains more than one DNA sequence encoding this CDR3. The V and J genes are TRBV27 and TRBJ2-7; TRBD2 might be the D (6 bases). The CDR3 consists of 13 residues. Germline V CDR1 and CDR2: MNHEY, SMNVEV (reference sequence). Trimming shortened V by 8 bases and J by 0 bases, and 11 bases separated the two germline ends. Written as DNA, the CDR3 is TGTGCCAGCTCGACGGGACTCTCCTACGAGCAGTACTTC. It translates to CASSTGLSYEQYF.

CDR3 in DNA: TGTGCCAGCAGCCTCCGGGATGTTAATGAAAAACTGTTTTTT. It codes for CASSLRDVNEKLFF. The J gene is TRBJ1-4, the V gene TRBV6-1; D gene ambiguous. This CDR3 contains 14 residues. Trimming left V 6 bases short and J 4 bases short, with 12 bases between. Germline V gene data show CDR1 as MNHNS and CDR2 as SASEGT.

The rearrangement links TRBV2 to TRBJ2-5; D gene ambiguous. The CDR3 extends over 13 amino acids. V was cut by 4 bases and J by 1 base, with 7 bases left in between. From germline, CDR1 is SNHLY and CDR2 FYNNEI. The CDR3 DNA reads TGTGCCAGCAGTGCTGAGATCCAAGAGACCCAGTACTTC. It is translated as CASSAEIQETQYF.

The count of this clone is one. Possible read error: a much larger clone is one base away. The chain carries TRBV30 and TRBJ1-3; D gene uncertain. This CDR3 has 13 residues. V was cut by 5 bases and J by 0 bases, with 8 bases left in between. The germline CDR1 and CDR2 sequences are GTSNPN and SVGIG (reference sequence). CDR3 residues: CAWHISSGNTIYF. CDR3 coding DNA: TGTGCCTGGCACATATCCTCTGGAAACACCATATATTTT.

Points on this clone: A much larger clone is a single base away; this may be a read error. The rearrangement joins TRBV5-6 to TRBJ1-1; D unclear. From germline, CDR1 is SGHDT and CDR2 YYEEEE. This CDR3 contains 14 residues. V was shortened by 0 bases and J by 0 bases, with 6 bases between the two germline ends. The DNA of the CDR3 is TGTGCCAGCAGCTTGGACAGCATGAACACTGAAGCTTTCTTT. Amino acids: CASSLDSMNTEAFF.

This clone came up many times. CDR3 region: CASMGTGFLSYEQYF. The CDR3 DNA follows: TGTGCCAGCATGGGGACAGGGTTTCTCTCCTACGAGCAGTACTTC. This chain uses TRBV2 with TRBJ2-7; 9 bases match TRBD1. Germline V gene data show CDR1 as SNHLY and CDR2 as FYNNEI. V lost 7 bases, J lost 0 bases, and 7 bases stayed unmatched. The CDR3 extends over 15 amino acids.

This rearrangement joins TRBV4-3 to TRBJ1-1, with a possible D match to TRBD1 (5 bases). The V end lost 4 bases, the J end lost 1 base, and 13 bases lay between the germline ends. This CDR3 has 15 amino acids. Germline V gene sequence: CDR1 LGHNA, CDR2 YSLEER. This chain's CDR3 is CASSRYGGGNTEAFF. For the CDR3, the DNA is TGCGCCAGCAGCCGCTACGGTGGGGGGAACACTGAAGCTTTCTTT.

A word on this clone: This sequence is one base from a far larger clone and is likely a read error. Additional DNA sequences in this sample encode the identical CDR3. The chain carries TRBV28 and TRBJ1-1, with a possible D match to TRBD1 (6 bases). The germline gives CDR1 MDHEN, CDR2 SYDVKM. The CDR3 runs to 14 residues. V was clipped by 4 bases and J by 0 bases, with 9 bases between them. CDR3 nucleotides: TGTGCCAGCAGTTCGACAGGCATGAACACTGAAGCTTTCTTT. Translated, it gives CASSSTGMNTEAFF.

The genes are TRBV27 and TRBJ2-1, with D possibly being TRBD2 (7 bases). The CDR3 is 15 amino acids. Germline CDR1 and CDR2: MNHEY and SMNVEV (reference sequence). Trimming took 0 bases from V and 10 from J, leaving 16 bases between them. In DNA, the CDR3 is TGTGCCAGCAGTTTATCGGGGGGGGCCGTTCAAGAGCAGTTCTTC. This gives the protein CASSLSGGAVQEQFF.

Concerning this clone itself: The sample carries other DNA sequences with the same CDR3. Written as DNA, the CDR3 is TGTGCCAGCAGCTTAGGGGGATACAATGAGCAGTTCTTC. This codes for CASSLGGYNEQFF. The gene calls are TRBV11-3 and TRBJ2-1; no clear D gene. Trimming stripped 1 base from V and 4 bases from J, with 5 bases between. Germline assignment: CDR1 SGHNT and CDR2 YENEEA. This CDR3 region has 13 residues.

The rearrangement joins TRBV6-6 to TRBJ1-2, with 9 bases that match TRBD1. V shed 6 bases, J shed 4 bases, and the junction held 6 bases outside the gene matches. Germline CDR1 and CDR2: MNHNY and SVGAGI (reference sequence). The CDR3 contains 14 residues. The CDR3: CASRSTGGPYGYTF. For the CDR3, the DNA is TGTGCCAGCAGGTCGACAGGGGGGCCCTATGGCTACACCTTC.

Turning to this clone: The same CDR3 is also encoded by other DNA sequences in this sample. The chain is built from TRBV29-1 and TRBJ2-7; D is ambiguous. This CDR3 contains 10 residues. V lost 4 bases and J lost 1, with 2 bases in between. Germline V gene sequence: CDR1 SQVTM, CDR2 ANQGSEA. CDR3 sequence reads: CSVGSYEQYF. As DNA, the CDR3 is TGCAGCGTTGGTTCCTACGAGCAGTACTTC.

The V gene is TRBV6-5, the J gene TRBJ1-4, with 10 bases matching TRBD1. The J segment lost 4 bases and the V segment lost 2 bases, leaving 1 base of the junction unmatched. CDR1 and CDR2 from the germline V gene are MNHEY and SVGAGI. The CDR3 loop spans 15 amino acids. CDR3 coding DNA: TGTGCCAGCAGTTACCGGGACAGGGGTAATGAAAAACTGTTTTTT. Translation: CASSYRDRGNEKLFF.

The J gene is TRBJ1-4, the V gene TRBV5-1; tentative D call: TRBD1 (5 bases). The CDR3 runs 15 residues. Germline assignment: CDR1 SGHRS and CDR2 YFSETQ. V was cut by 0 bases and J by 8 bases, with 14 bases left in between. The CDR3 spells CASSLATPGGEKLFF. CDR3 DNA: TGCGCCAGCAGCTTGGCGACTCCCGGGGGGGAAAAACTGTTTTTT.

Comment on this clone: Other DNA sequences from this sample encode an identical CDR3 as well. CDR3 region: CASSFTGRSGNTIYF. The CDR3 DNA follows: TGTGCCAGTAGTTTCACGGGACGGTCTGGAAACACCATATATTTT. V and J are TRBV19 and TRBJ1-3; D may be TRBD1 (5 bases). Germline V gene lookup returns CDR1 LNHDA and CDR2 SQIVND (reference sequence). V was trimmed by 5 bases and J by 1 base, leaving 12 bases between them. This CDR3 is built from 15 residues.